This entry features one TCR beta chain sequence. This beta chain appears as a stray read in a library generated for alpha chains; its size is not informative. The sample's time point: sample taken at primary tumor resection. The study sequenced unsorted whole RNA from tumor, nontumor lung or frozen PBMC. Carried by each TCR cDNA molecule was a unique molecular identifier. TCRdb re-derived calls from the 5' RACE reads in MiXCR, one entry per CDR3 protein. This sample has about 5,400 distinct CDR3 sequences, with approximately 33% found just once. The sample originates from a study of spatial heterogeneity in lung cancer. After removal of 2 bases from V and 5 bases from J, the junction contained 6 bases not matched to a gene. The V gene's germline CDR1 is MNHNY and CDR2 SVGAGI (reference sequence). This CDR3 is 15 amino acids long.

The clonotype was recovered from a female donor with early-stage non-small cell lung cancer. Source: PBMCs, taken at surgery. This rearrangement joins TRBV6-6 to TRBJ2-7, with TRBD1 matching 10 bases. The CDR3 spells CASSYGAGTGDEQYF. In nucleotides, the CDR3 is TGTGCCAGCAGTTACGGGGCCGGGACAGGGGACGAGCAGTACTTC.